This T cell receptor (beta chain) is drawn from a study of shared clonotypes between healthy human individuals. General observations from the study: Generally, estimated richness proved larger in naive subsets than it did in memory subsets. The study's rarefaction showed incomplete sorted-subset sequencing despite large depth. Clonotypes not shared had lower generation probabilities than those common to all four donors.

TCRdb's copy holds only in-frame clones and misses some; the assay was immunoSEQ multiplex PCR. The repertoire includes millions of clones, just under 95% of them detected once, and 1% to 1.3% sits in the top ten. V dropped 0 bases and J dropped 7 bases, with 6 bases sitting between them. Germline V gene lookup returns CDR1 MRHNA and CDR2 SNTAGT. There are 13 residues in the CDR3. Worth noting for this clone: Its matching antigen is unknown.

Only CD45RO-negative cells positively selected for CCR7 counted as naive CD8 cells, so terminally differentiated effector memory CD45RA+ cells were excluded. The rearrangement joins TRBV6-4 to TRBJ1-4, with D hard to call. The receptor was isolated from a man aged 18 to 29 in good health. What was sequenced was naive CD8+ T cells sorted from blood. DNA of the CDR3: TGTGCCAGCAGTGACTCCTTGGGTGAAAAACTGTTTTTT. Protein sequence: CASSDSLGEKLFF.